The T cell receptor (beta chain) described here comes from a study of OX40 agonist ivuxolimab in advanced cancers. On the study more broadly: Patients in dose escalation had liver, melanoma, kidney or head and neck cancers. Study-level points and caveats: Averaging showed that CD8+ T cells had more expanded clones than CD4+ did.

Germline lookup yields CDR1 SGHAT and CDR2 FQNNGV. Deletions cut 1 base from V and 3 bases from J, with 5 bases between. The CDR3 extends over 13 amino acids. Using immunoSEQ multiplex PCR, the repertoire was profiled, and TCRdb retains in-frame clones only, with some absent. The sample has roughly 28,000 clones; about 86% are singletons. For this clone: The antigen is undetermined.

This receptor was taken from an adult with an advanced solid tumor such as melanoma, head and neck, liver or kidney cancer. The starting material was CD4+ or CD8+ T cells sorted from blood, obtained in a trial of the OX40 agonist ivuxolimab. The chain combines TRBV11-2 with TRBJ2-3; D uncertain. The CDR3 spells CASSLVQTDTQYF. The DNA for the CDR3 is TGTGCCAGCAGCTTAGTCCAAACAGATACGCAGTATTTT.